This entry concerns a single TCR beta chain. Its antigen is still unknown. This CDR3 comprises 14 residues. Trimming cost V 0 bases and J 5 bases; bases outside gene matches: 4. The germline V gene encodes CDR1 SGHDT and CDR2 YYEEEE. Regions amplified from RNA transcripts were the TCR beta CDR3 regions. Carried out on the TCR CDR3, a first-round RT-PCR used the HTBI primer set. Via MiXCR, TCRdb re-called the multiplex PCR reads, giving one row per CDR3 protein. The sample shows 500,000 to 650,000 distinct CDR3 sequences, roughly 21% of them seen only once. This specimen belongs to a study of T cells in Graves' hyperthyroidism and ophthalmopathy. Each person with ophthalmopathy scored at least 3 on the Clinical Activity Score, reached NOSPECS grade 4 or higher, and had been ill under 3 months. Not enrolled were patients with uncontrolled infection, other autoimmune disease, pregnancy or lactation. The study based diagnoses on clinical symptoms, serum thyroxine and TRAb, thyroid ultrasound and orbital computed tomography.

Study-level findings and limits: Ophthalmopathy was distinguished from stable hyperthyroidism by 13 V-J signatures.

This chain uses TRBV5-6 with TRBJ2-7; 8 bases map to TRBD2. This receptor was identified in a man in his forties or fifties with Graves' ophthalmopathy. The sample was blood. CDR3 sequence: CASSLDGRVHEQYF. The CDR3 bases are TGTGCCAGCAGCTTGGACGGGAGGGTCCACGAGCAGTACTTC.